This TCR beta chain stems from a study of OX40 agonist ivuxolimab in advanced cancers. Study information: The dose of intravenous ivuxolimab that patients received every 2 weeks ranged from 0.01 to 10 mg/kg.

This CDR3 spans 14 amino acids. V shed 4 bases and J shed 2 bases, with 11 bases lying between them. Germline CDR1 SGHAT, CDR2 FQNNGV. Regarding this clone: As yet, its antigen is unknown.

Study-wide results and limits: On average, CD8+ T cells had more expanded clones than CD4+. Clonal expansion by week 6 occurred in CD4+ and CD8+ blood T cells (at 0.1 to 3.0 mg/kg).

Assay used: immunoSEQ multiplex PCR; TCRdb lists only in-frame clones, some missing. The data hold under 80,000 clones, with about nine tenths observed a single time. The sequence was collected from an adult with an advanced solid tumor such as melanoma, head and neck, liver or kidney cancer. The material was CD4+ or CD8+ T cells sorted from blood, obtained in a trial of the OX40 agonist ivuxolimab. This rearrangement joins TRBV11-2 to TRBJ1-2, with D uncertain. CDR3: CASSSLGANYGYTF. CDR3 DNA sequence: TGTGCCAGCAGCTCCTTGGGCGCAAACTATGGCTACACCTTC. Full variable domain (rest looked up from reference TRBV11-2 and TRBJ1-2): EAGVAQSPRYKIIEKRQSVAFWCNPISGHATLYWYQQILGQGPKLLIQFQNNGVVDDSQLPKDRFSAERLKGVDSTLKIQPAKLEDSAVYLCASSSLGANYGYTFGSGTRLTVV.